This T cell receptor beta chain emerged from a study of molecular identifiers for immune sequencing clone quantification. MiXCR was run by TCRdb on the PCR reads, yielding one entry per CDR3 protein. In the table there are a few hundred thousand distinct CDR3 sequences, under 30% of which are singletons. The CDR3 extends over 17 amino acids. V gave up 4 bases and J gave up 2 bases; unmatched junction bases: 7. Germline V CDR1 and CDR2: SEHNR, FQNEAQ (reference sequence). Specimen: naive CD8+ T cells from blood, with Jurkat cell RNA spiked in. The subset is: FACS-sorted CD8+CD4-CCR7+CD45RA+ naive T cells. The rearrangement joins TRBV7-9 to TRBJ2-1; TRBD2 matches at 11 bases. This clonotype was sampled from a human donor in good health. Some libraries in this study had Jurkat cell RNA spiked in. The CDR3 DNA follows: TGTGCCAGCAGCTCGAACCAGGGACTAGCGGCCTACAATGAGCAGTTCTTC. Translating gives CASSSNQGLAAYNEQFF.